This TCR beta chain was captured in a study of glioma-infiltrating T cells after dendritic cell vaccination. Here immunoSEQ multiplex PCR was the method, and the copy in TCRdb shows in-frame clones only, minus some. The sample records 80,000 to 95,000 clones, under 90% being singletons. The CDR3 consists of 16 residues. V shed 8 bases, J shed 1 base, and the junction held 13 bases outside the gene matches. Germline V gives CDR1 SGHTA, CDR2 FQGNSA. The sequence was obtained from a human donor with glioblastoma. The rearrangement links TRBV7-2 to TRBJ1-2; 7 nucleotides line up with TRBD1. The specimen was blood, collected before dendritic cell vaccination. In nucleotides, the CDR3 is TGTGCCAGCCAGTCAAGGGGGCGGGGAAGTAACTATGGCTACACCTTC. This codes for CASQSRGRGSNYGYTF.